The subject of this entry is one T cell receptor (beta chain). The antigen remains unidentified. Germline-derived CDR1 and CDR2 are DFQATT and SNEGSKA (reference sequence). CDR3 length equals 14 residues. V lost 5 bases, J lost 2 bases, and 16 bases lay in between. These data belong to a study of response to subunit inactivated influenza vaccine. Each CDR3 protein gets one entry after TCRdb re-called the RT-PCR reads with MiXCR. The sample lists about 190,000 distinct CDR3 sequences; around 15% were seen once. Whole-study findings and limits: The authors proposed limited new T cell recruitment per seasonal influenza vaccination.

The TCR comes from a man in his fifties or sixties who received an inactivated influenza vaccine. This rearrangement joins TRBV20-1 to TRBJ2-7; D is uncertain. The sequencing here drew on CD8+ T cells sorted from PBMCs, taken roughly 5 days after vaccination. Written as DNA, the CDR3 is TGCAGTGCTCAAGACAATCGAAAGGCCTACGAGCAGTACTTC. Residues: CSAQDNRKAYEQYF.